A single sample gave rise to the 20 T cell receptor beta chains below, sequenced in a study of OX40 agonist ivuxolimab in advanced cancers. Here immunoSEQ multiplex PCR was the method, and the copy in TCRdb shows in-frame clones only, minus some. Of approximately 100,000 clones in the sample, 70% to 90% were seen once. This specimen consisted of CD4+ or CD8+ T cells sorted from blood, obtained in a trial of the OX40 agonist ivuxolimab. These receptors all come from an adult with an advanced solid tumor such as melanoma, head and neck, liver or kidney cancer.

The rearrangement joins TRBV2 to TRBJ2-7; D possibly corresponds to TRBD1 (6 bases). With 11 bases removed from V and 3 bases from J, the gap between germline ends came to 11 bases. This CDR3 spans 11 amino acids. In germline, CDR1 is SNHLY, CDR2 FYNNEI. CDR3: CAGGQFYEQYF. CDR3 coding DNA: TGTGCCGGTGGACAGTTCTACGAGCAGTACTTC.

V gene TRBV4-3 combines with J gene TRBJ2-1; no definite D call. This CDR3 is 12 amino acids long. V was trimmed by 4 bases and J by 7 bases, leaving 8 bases between them. Germline V lookup: CDR1 LGHNA, CDR2 YSLEER. CDR3 DNA: TGCGCCAGCAGCCGGCTTCGAAATGAGCAGTTCTTC. Encoded protein: CASSRLRNEQFF.

The V call is TRBV7-8, the J call TRBJ1-5; 8 bases are shared with TRBD1. This CDR3 has 18 amino acids. Trimming cost V 2 bases and J 4 bases; bases outside gene matches: 13. The V gene's germline CDR1 is SGHVS and CDR2 FQNEAQ. CDR3 DNA sequence: TGTGCCAGCAGCTTATTGGGCGCAGGGGGCGCGGTAAATCAGCCCCAGCATTTT. Its translation is CASSLLGAGGAVNQPQHF.

This chain uses TRBV7-8 with TRBJ2-7, with D possibly TRBD2 on 6 matching bases. The germline CDR1 and CDR2 sequences are SGHVS and FQNEAQ. The CDR3 covers 14 residues. V was clipped by 4 bases and J by 3 bases, with 13 bases between them. The DNA of the CDR3 is TGTGCCAGCAGCTCCCGCGGGGCTGGCTACGAGCAGTACTTC. Amino acids: CASSSRGAGYEQYF.

The gene calls are TRBV6-6 and TRBJ2-3, with D perhaps matching TRBD1 (7 bases). V lost 6 bases, J lost 6 bases, and 22 bases lay in between. The CDR3 runs 16 residues. Looked up from germline, CDR1 is MNHNY and CDR2 is SVGAGI (reference sequence). CDR3: CASSPRAAGGMDTQYF. As DNA, the CDR3 is TGTGCCAGCAGCCCAAGGGCGGCAGGGGGGATGGATACGCAGTATTTT.

This sequence joins TRBV4-3 and TRBJ1-6; maybe TRBD1 (6 bases). Germline CDR1 LGHNA, CDR2 YSLEER. This CDR3 contains 15 residues. The germline V and J ends were trimmed by 0 bases and 7 bases, with 10 bases remaining between them. This CDR3 reads CASSQDSQGNSPLHF. CDR3 DNA: TGCGCCAGCAGCCAAGATTCCCAGGGGAATTCACCCCTCCACTTT.

This clone occurred once. This chain uses TRBV6-6 with TRBJ2-3; D is perhaps TRBD1 or TRBD2 (5 bases each). The CDR3 has 14 amino acids. V was trimmed by 7 bases and J by 1 base, leaving 12 bases between them. CDR1 is MNHNY, CDR2 SVGAGI, per germline (reference sequence). The CDR3 region is CASIRDGGTDTQYF. CDR3 nucleotides: TGTGCCAGCATCCGGGACGGAGGCACAGATACGCAGTATTTT.

The chain recombines TRBV4-1 with TRBJ1-2; no definite D call. CDR1 is MGHRA, CDR2 YSYEKL, per germline. V lost 3 bases and J 0 bases, leaving 17 bases between the germline ends. The CDR3 is 17 residues long. Here the CDR3 reads CASSHEGGPLPNYGYTF. CDR3 sequence (DNA): TGCGCCAGCAGCCACGAAGGCGGACCACTTCCTAACTATGGCTACACCTTC.

Only one count was recorded for this clone. The chain links TRBV18 to TRBJ1-4; D is unclear. CDR1 and CDR2 from the germline V gene are KGHSH and LQKENI. There are 17 residues in the CDR3. Trimming pared 2 bases from V and 0 bases from J, leaving 13 bases between. CDR3 sequence: CASSPLAGPATNEKLFF. The CDR3 nucleotides are TGTGCCAGCTCACCATTGGCTGGACCCGCAACTAATGAAAAACTGTTTTTT.

This chain uses TRBV4-3 with TRBJ2-3; D is perhaps TRBD2 (6 bases). The CDR3 length is 18 residues. CDR1 and CDR2 (germline): LGHNA, YSLEER. The germline V and J ends were trimmed by 8 bases and 0 bases, with 24 bases remaining between them. The CDR3 here is CASRKGLAGFTSTDTQYF. For the CDR3, the DNA is TGCGCCAGCCGCAAAGGTTTGGCGGGGTTTACTAGCACAGATACGCAGTATTTT.

This chain links TRBV7-3 with TRBJ2-6; 9 nucleotides match TRBD1. The CDR3 length is 17 residues. J was trimmed by 4 bases and V by 5 bases; bases with no gene match: 9. Germline V gene data show CDR1 as SGHTA and CDR2 as FQGTGA. The CDR3: CASSPTGGTTGANVLTF. CDR3 DNA sequence: TGTGCCAGCAGCCCGACAGGGGGTACAACCGGGGCCAACGTCCTGACTTTC. Using reference TRBV7-3 and TRBJ2-6 for the parts outside the CDR3, the full variable domain is GAGVSQTPSNKVTEKGKYVELRCDPISGHTALYWYRQSLGQGPEFLIYFQGTGAADDSGLPNDRFFAVRPEGSVSTLKIQRTERGDSAVYLCASSPTGGTTGANVLTFGAGSRLTVL.

This clone turned up a few times. The V call is TRBV28, the J call TRBJ2-7; 7 nucleotides match TRBD1. Trimming at V came to 2 bases and at J to 6 bases, leaving 7 bases not matched to a gene. The CDR3 contains 14 residues. Germline V CDR1 and CDR2: MDHEN, SYDVKM. Here the CDR3 DNA reads TGTGCCAGCAGTTTAAACAGGGGAGTGGGCGAGCAGTACTTC. Its translation is CASSLNRGVGEQYF.

CDR3 sequence (DNA): TGCAGCGGCCTGACACCTCCTGAAGCTTTCTTT. Its protein is CSGLTPPEAFF. The chain links TRBV29-1 to TRBJ1-1, with unresolved D. Germline values: CDR1 SQVTM, CDR2 ANQGSEA. V dropped 7 bases and J dropped 6 bases, with 12 bases sitting between them. This CDR3 contains 11 residues.

The chain has TRBV30 and TRBJ1-3, with D maybe TRBD1 (6 bases). Looked up from germline, CDR1 is GTSNPN and CDR2 is SVGIG (reference sequence). Between the trimmed V and J ends, which lost 4 bases and 0 bases, there was a span of 22 bases. The length of the CDR3 is 18 residues. CDR3 loop: CAWTSWMDKTGSGNTIYF. The CDR3 DNA reads TGTGCCTGGACTTCCTGGATGGATAAGACAGGCTCTGGAAACACCATATATTTT.

This rearrangement joins TRBV2 to TRBJ2-5; 8 bases match TRBD2. There are 17 residues in the CDR3. V lost 1 base and J lost 1; bases outside the gene matches: 8. CDR1 and CDR2 (germline): SNHLY, FYNNEI. DNA for the CDR3: TGTGCCAGCAGTGAAGGAGGTACTAGCGGATTCCAAGAGACCCAGTACTTC. Residues: CASSEGGTSGFQETQYF.

The rearrangement uses TRBV27 and TRBJ1-5; D may be TRBD1 (6 bases). Germline V gives CDR1 MNHEY, CDR2 SMNVEV (reference sequence). The length of the CDR3 is 17 residues. V lost 5 bases, J lost 4 bases, and 21 bases lay in between. The CDR3 protein is CASSTHFDRFANQPQHF. For the CDR3, the DNA is TGTGCCAGCAGTACCCACTTCGACAGGTTTGCGAATCAGCCCCAGCATTTT.

The rearrangement uses TRBV2 and TRBJ1-1; D might be TRBD1 (5 bases). Trimming removed 4 bases at V and 0 bases at J, with 12 bases between. The V gene's germline CDR1 is SNHLY and CDR2 FYNNEI. The CDR3 sequence is 15 residues long. The CDR3 here is CASSGGGPMNTEAFF. DNA for the CDR3: TGTGCCAGCAGTGGGGGGGGACCCATGAACACTGAAGCTTTCTTT.

This clone was observed once. The CDR3 sequence is CASSLVATQEWYGYTF. The CDR3 nucleotides are TGTGCCAGCAGCTTGGTGGCTACCCAAGAGTGGTATGGCTACACCTTC. The rearrangement uses TRBV5-6 and TRBJ1-2; D unresolved. Between the trimmed V and J ends, which lost 0 bases and 5 bases, there was a span of 17 bases. The germline V gene encodes CDR1 SGHDT and CDR2 YYEEEE. CDR3 length equals 16 residues.

The sample holds one count of this clone. The chain carries TRBV7-2 and TRBJ1-1; D is undetermined. Per the germline V gene, CDR1 is SGHTA and CDR2 is FQGNSA. CDR3 length: 13 amino acids. V was clipped by 1 base and J by 4 bases, with 7 bases between them. This CDR3 reads CASSLGSLTEAFF. DNA for the CDR3: TGTGCCAGCAGCTTAGGATCTCTCACTGAAGCTTTCTTT.

The V gene is TRBV7-2, the J gene TRBJ2-2; 7 bases are shared with TRBD1. Germline V gives CDR1 SGHTA, CDR2 FQGNSA. This CDR3 is 15 amino acids long. V trimming: 5 bases; J trimming: 4 bases; junction bases outside the gene matches: 7. For the CDR3, the DNA is TGTGCCAGCAGCCCGAGGGCAGGGGGCACCGGGGAGCTGTTTTTT. Protein: CASSPRAGGTGELFF.